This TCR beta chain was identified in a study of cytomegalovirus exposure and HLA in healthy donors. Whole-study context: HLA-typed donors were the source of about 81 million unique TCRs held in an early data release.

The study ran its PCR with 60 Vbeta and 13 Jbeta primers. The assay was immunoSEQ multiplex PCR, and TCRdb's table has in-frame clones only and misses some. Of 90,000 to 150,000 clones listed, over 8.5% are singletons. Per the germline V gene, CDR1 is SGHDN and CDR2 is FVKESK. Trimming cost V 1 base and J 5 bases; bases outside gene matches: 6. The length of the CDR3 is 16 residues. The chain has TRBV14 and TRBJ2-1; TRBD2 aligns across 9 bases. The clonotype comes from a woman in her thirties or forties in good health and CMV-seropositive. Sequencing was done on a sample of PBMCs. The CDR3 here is CASSQVSGGFNNEQFF. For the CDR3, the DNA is TGTGCCAGCAGCCAAGTGAGCGGGGGGTTCAACAATGAGCAGTTCTTC.